Below, 27 T cell receptor beta chains from the same sample are listed, as sequenced in a study of cytomegalovirus exposure and HLA in healthy donors. The repertoire was sequenced with immunoSEQ multiplex PCR; TCRdb's copy has only in-frame clones and lacks some. The sample includes approximately 140,000 clones, 85% to 90% of them seen just once. The sample consisted of PBMCs. The receptors were sampled from a woman aged 18-35 years in good health and CMV-seropositive.

The chain is built from TRBV10-3 and TRBJ2-2; the match to TRBD2 covers 11 bases. The CDR3 length is 16 residues. Germline trimming cut 2 bases from V and 7 bases from J; bases unmatched to any gene: 6. Germline-derived CDR1 and CDR2 are ENHRY and SYGVKD. CDR3 protein: CAISEVPGLADGELFF. The CDR3 nucleotides read TGTGCCATCAGTGAGGTCCCGGGACTAGCGGACGGGGAGCTGTTTTTT.

The rearrangement links TRBV7-2 to TRBJ1-1; 8 nucleotides agree with TRBD1. The V segment lost 5 bases and the J segment 10 bases; nucleotides outside the gene matches: 9. The CDR3 runs to 13 residues. Per germline, CDR1 SGHTA and CDR2 FQGNSA. This CDR3 is CASSPRQGRGAFF. In DNA form, the CDR3 reads TGTGCCAGCAGCCCCCGACAGGGGAGAGGAGCTTTCTTT.

V usage is TRBV4-2 and J usage is TRBJ2-7; D perhaps matches TRBD2 (5 bases). V dropped 2 bases and J dropped 1 base, with 15 bases sitting between them. This CDR3 contains 16 residues. Germline V gene data show CDR1 as LGHNA and CDR2 as YNFKEQ. This chain's CDR3 is CASSQLISGVSYEQYF. In nucleotides, the CDR3 is TGTGCCAGCAGCCAACTTATCAGCGGCGTGTCCTACGAGCAGTACTTC.

The CDR3 region has the DNA TGTGCCAGCACCGAGGGGGGGCTCGGGCAGCCCCAGCATTTT. Residues: CASTEGGLGQPQHF. The chain combines TRBV28 with TRBJ1-5, with D perhaps matching TRBD1 (6 bases). Germline-derived CDR1 and CDR2 are MDHEN and SYDVKM. The length of the CDR3 is 14 residues. The germline V and J ends were trimmed by 7 bases and 7 bases, with 17 bases remaining between them.

The rearrangement joins TRBV7-3 to TRBJ2-3, with TRBD1 matching over 9 bases. Germline assignment: CDR1 SGHTA and CDR2 FQGTGA. The CDR3 spans 16 residues. With V trimmed by 4 bases and J by 8 bases, 13 bases remained unmatched. The CDR3 sequence: CASSSRGTGYMGTQYF. The DNA for the CDR3 is TGTGCCAGCAGCTCCCGAGGGACAGGGTACATGGGTACGCAGTATTTT.

The CDR3 coding sequence is TGTGCCAGCAGTACCCGAGGGCTATACCTCTATGGCTACACCTTC. This sequence encodes CASSTRGLYLYGYTF. The chain carries TRBV28 and TRBJ1-2; D is ambiguous. V lost 5 bases and J 4 bases, leaving 17 bases between the germline ends. The CDR3 spans 15 residues. The germline V gene has CDR1 MDHEN and CDR2 SYDVKM.

The sample holds one count of this clone. CDR3 amino acids: CASRTGVSYNSPLHF. The CDR3 DNA sequence: TGTGCCAGCAGGACAGGAGTCTCCTATAATTCACCCCTCCACTTT. The chain couples TRBV11-2 to TRBJ1-6, with a tentative D call TRBD1 (6 bases). This CDR3 has 15 amino acids. V lost 6 bases and J lost 0, with 9 bases in between. CDR1 is SGHAT and CDR2 is FQNNGV in the germline V gene.

The J gene is TRBJ1-2, the V gene TRBV5-6, with a tentative D call TRBD1 (5 bases). CDR3 length equals 13 residues. Germline assignment: CDR1 SGHDT and CDR2 YYEEEE. The germline V and J ends were trimmed by 1 base and 6 bases, with 10 bases remaining between them. CDR3 nucleotide sequence: TGTGCCAGCAGCTTGAGGCAGGGCGATGGCTACACCTTC. It is translated as CASSLRQGDGYTF.

The chain employs TRBV2 and TRBJ2-1; D is possibly TRBD2 (6 bases). The V gene lost 7 bases and the J gene lost 2 bases, with 9 bases spanning the gap. The CDR3 is made up of 13 amino acids. CDR1 and CDR2 from the germline V gene are SNHLY and FYNNEI. CDR3 nucleotide sequence: TGTGCCAGCATTGGCGGGGCCTACAATGAGCAGTTCTTC. It yields the protein CASIGGAYNEQFF.

The chain links TRBV5-4 to TRBJ2-4; weak D call: TRBD2 (5 bases). Germline loops: CDR1 SGHNT, CDR2 YYREEE (reference sequence). There are 13 residues in the CDR3. Trimming shortened V by 4 bases and J by 8 bases, and 13 bases separated the two germline ends. The CDR3 nucleotides are TGTGCCAGCAGCCTGTCTAGCACGGACATTCAGTACTTC. It translates to CASSLSSTDIQYF.

The gene calls are TRBV11-2 and TRBJ1-2, with a possible D match to TRBD1 (5 bases). Trimming cost V 3 bases and J 8 bases, with 16 bases left between them. This CDR3 is 14 amino acids long. Germline CDR1 is SGHAT and CDR2 is FQNNGV. The CDR3: CASSFAGPLWGYTF. CDR3 coding DNA: TGTGCCAGCAGCTTTGCGGGACCTCTATGGGGCTACACCTTC. Filled out from reference TRBV11-2 and TRBJ1-2, the complete variable domain reads EAGVAQSPRYKIIEKRQSVAFWCNPISGHATLYWYQQILGQGPKLLIQFQNNGVVDDSQLPKDRFSAERLKGVDSTLKIQPAKLEDSAVYLCASSFAGPLWGYTFGSGTRLTVV.

V is TRBV27 and J is TRBJ2-1, with a possible D match to TRBD1 (6 bases). Per the germline V gene, CDR1 is MNHEY and CDR2 is SMNVEV (reference sequence). Deletions cut 8 bases from V and 2 bases from J, with 10 bases between. The CDR3 extends over 13 amino acids. The CDR3 sequence is CASARGTYNEQFF. DNA of the CDR3: TGTGCCAGCGCCAGGGGTACCTACAATGAGCAGTTCTTC.

J is TRBJ1-3 and V is TRBV9; no clear D. V was cut by 0 bases and J by 0 bases, with 10 bases left in between. The CDR3 contains 16 residues. Germline V gene sequence: CDR1 SGDLS, CDR2 YYNGEE. The CDR3 loop reads CASSVAWAGSGNTIYF. In DNA, the CDR3 is TGTGCCAGCAGCGTAGCTTGGGCAGGCTCTGGAAACACCATATATTTT.

J is TRBJ2-6 and V is TRBV14, with a tentative D call TRBD1 (6 bases). The CDR3 loop spans 19 amino acids. Looked up from germline, CDR1 is SGHDN and CDR2 is FVKESK. Trimming removed 0 bases at V and 2 bases at J, with 17 bases between. The DNA of the CDR3 is TGTGCCAGCAGCCAAGACCCGGGACACTTGATACCTGGGGCCAACGTCCTGACTTTC. This codes for CASSQDPGHLIPGANVLTF.

The rearrangement uses TRBV4-3 and TRBJ1-2; D uncertain. The CDR3 has 15 residues. Germline-derived CDR1 and CDR2 are LGHNA and YSLEER. Trimming removed 0 bases from V and 4 bases from J, with 12 bases in between. The CDR3 reads CASSQDYGDIYGYTF. The CDR3 nucleotides read TGCGCCAGCAGCCAAGATTATGGCGACATCTATGGCTACACCTTC.

This clone was found once. The chain joins TRBV4-1 to TRBJ1-2; maybe TRBD1 (6 bases). Trimming took off 0 bases at V and 5 bases at J, with 28 bases between the two ends. Germline CDR1 is MGHRA and CDR2 is YSYEKL. The CDR3 totals 20 residues. CDR3 DNA: TGCGCCAGCAGCCAAGATGCGATAGGGACACTTAGGTTATTGGGGTATGGCTACACCTTC. It is translated as CASSQDAIGTLRLLGYGYTF.

The chain carries TRBV2 and TRBJ2-3; possibly TRBD1 for D (5 bases). Germline CDR1 SNHLY, CDR2 FYNNEI. The CDR3 contains 13 residues. The V and J ends lost 10 bases and 5 bases respectively, with 16 bases between them. The CDR3 here is CATGRVVEDTQYF. In DNA, the CDR3 is TGTGCCACCGGCAGGGTGGTAGAAGATACGCAGTATTTT.

The rearrangement uses TRBV6-5 and TRBJ2-1; TRBD1 might be the D (6 bases). Trimming stripped 3 bases from V and 9 bases from J, with 9 bases between. The CDR3 covers 12 residues. The V gene's germline CDR1 is MNHEY and CDR2 SVGAGI. This CDR3 reads CASSYLGGEQFF. The CDR3 DNA reads as TGTGCCAGCAGTTATTTAGGGGGTGAGCAGTTCTTC.

The rearrangement uses TRBV5-1 and TRBJ2-5; no clear D gene. V was shortened by 1 base and J by 2 bases, with 6 bases between the two germline ends. This CDR3 has 13 amino acids. Germline values: CDR1 SGHRS, CDR2 YFSETQ. In nucleotides, the CDR3 is TGCGCCAGCAGCTTGTTCCAACAAGAGACCCAGTACTTC. The encoded protein is CASSLFQQETQYF.

V gene TRBV28 combines with J gene TRBJ2-1; TRBD1 aligns across 7 bases. CDR1 MDHEN and CDR2 SYDVKM come from the germline V gene. The CDR3 totals 16 residues. The V gene end was trimmed by 7 bases and the J gene end by 6 bases; junction bases not matched to a gene: 15. The CDR3, as DNA: TGTGCCAGCATCCCTTTACGGGACAGTTGGATCAATGAGCAGTTCTTC. Residues: CASIPLRDSWINEQFF.

The CDR3: CASSLRGQGSTNEKLFF. CDR3 nucleotide sequence: TGTGCCAGCAGCTTACGAGGACAGGGCTCAACTAATGAAAAACTGTTTTTT. The V call is TRBV5-4, the J call TRBJ1-4; 8 bases are shared with TRBD1. The CDR3 has 17 amino acids. Trimming removed 2 bases from V and 0 bases from J; junction bases left unmatched: 6. Germline CDR1 and CDR2: SGHNT and YYREEE (reference sequence).

The V gene is TRBV28, the J gene TRBJ2-7, with 9 bases that match TRBD1. CDR1 is MDHEN, CDR2 SYDVKM, per germline. The length of the CDR3 is 14 residues. The V gene end was trimmed by 6 bases and the J gene end by 4 bases; junction bases not matched to a gene: 7. The CDR3 sequence: CASSPGQGLYEQYF. The CDR3 DNA sequence: TGTGCCAGCAGCCCGGGACAGGGATTGTACGAGCAGTACTTC. The full variable domain, in which reference TRBV28 and TRBJ2-7 provide the parts outside the CDR3, is DVKVTQSSRYLVKRTGEKVFLECVQDMDHENMFWYRQDPGLGLRLIYFSYDVKMKEKGDIPEGYSVSREKKERFSLILESASTNQTSMYLCASSPGQGLYEQYFGPGTRLTVT.

V gene TRBV11-1 combines with J gene TRBJ1-6; D gene unclear. CDR1 and CDR2 from the germline V gene are SGHAT and FQDESV (reference sequence). This CDR3 spans 14 amino acids. V lost 6 bases and J lost 7, with 13 bases in between. CDR3 loop: CASSPNPRNSPLHF. The CDR3 DNA follows: TGTGCCAGCAGTCCAAACCCCAGAAATTCACCCCTCCACTTT.

This clone has a single count. The chain couples TRBV6-5 to TRBJ2-5; TRBD1 might be the D (6 bases). Trimming removed 6 bases from V and 7 bases from J, with 21 bases in between. CDR1 is MNHEY and CDR2 is SVGAGI in the germline V gene. This CDR3 has 15 amino acids. The CDR3 protein is CASSAYAGVLGTQYF. The CDR3, as DNA: TGTGCCAGCAGCGCATATGCAGGGGTCCTCGGGACCCAGTACTTC.

The chain has TRBV6-5 and TRBJ2-7, with TRBD2 matching over 9 bases. The length of the CDR3 is 15 residues. Germline loops: CDR1 MNHEY, CDR2 SVGAGI. With 0 bases clipped from V and 3 bases from J, the junction kept 3 bases outside the gene matches. The CDR3 spells CASSYSASGIYEQYF. The CDR3 coding sequence is TGTGCCAGCAGTTACTCGGCTAGCGGGATCTACGAGCAGTACTTC.

The chain employs TRBV10-3 and TRBJ2-7, with 8 bases lining up with TRBD2. The CDR3 consists of 13 residues. CDR1 and CDR2 from the germline V gene are ENHRY and SYGVKD. After removal of 10 bases from V and 0 bases from J, the junction contained 5 bases not matched to a gene. The DNA for the CDR3 is TGTGCCACCGGGGGGGATTTCTCCTACGAGCAGTACTTC. Protein: CATGGDFSYEQYF.

The gene calls are TRBV27 and TRBJ2-2; 9 bases fit TRBD1. V shed 6 bases and J 0 bases; nucleotides not matched to a gene: 2. The length of the CDR3 is 15 residues. The V gene's germline CDR1 is MNHEY and CDR2 SMNVEV (reference sequence). DNA for the CDR3: TGTGCCAGCAGCCGGGACAGGGCGAACACCGGGGAGCTGTTTTTT. Protein sequence: CASSRDRANTGELFF.